The present TCR beta chain was sequenced within a study of blood T cells in healthy people across ages (dated by TCRdb to the mid-2010s). Regarding the study in general: In model experiments, template switching captured about one uniquely barcoded TCR beta cDNA molecule for every two T cells. Using deep sequencing normalized with unique cDNA molecular identifiers, the study measured how TCR beta repertoire diversity changes with age. Two additional independent replicas of 1 million unique cDNA reads from the same blood draw were analyzed for two donors (one aged 18 to 30 and one aged 80 or older). Four age groups were formed from the donors: young (average about 16 years), middle-aged (approximately 40), aged (about 62) and long-lived (about 80).

Paper-wide results and their limitations: Compared with the aged group, more naive CD4+ T cells, fewer expanded clones and increased TCR diversity were shown by the long-lived group, suggesting age selection. Estimates of total diversity based on one million sequenced T cells were considered lower bounds and underestimates. As age increased, observed TCR beta diversity per million T cells dropped in a roughly linear way, and a significant reduction was already evident by age about 40. Conclusive comparison of naive and antigen-experienced compartments was prevented by the profiling of bulk unsorted PBMCs. Observed TCR beta diversity correlated strongly with the percentage of naive T cells measured by flow cytometry. Donor CMV infection status was unknown, potentially confounding age-related changes in expanded clonotypes.

The germline V end is reduced by 6 bases and the J end by 5 bases; junction bases left unmatched: 7. Spanning cysteine to phenylalanine, the CDR3 consists of 14 amino acids. Left in the record is the CDR3 DNA by itself, 42 bases read in frame from the first base. CDR1 and CDR2 are read off the germline V gene (reference sequence) as MNHEY and SMNVEV. This clonotype has ten or more counts. What this receptor recognizes is not known. No much larger clonotype is one base removed from it; base qualities were not supplied. The roughly 42 donors, aged about 6 to 90 years, were systemically healthy Caucasian individuals from Russia. Each donor gave around 9.5 milliliters of peripheral blood, collected into EDTA-treated Vacutainer tubes. Ficoll-Paque density-gradient centrifugation was used to isolate PBMCs, with at least 6.5 million per sample. Trizol reagent was used to extract total RNA from PBMCs, with at least 5.5 micrograms per sample. The percentages of naive CD45RAhigh/CD27high T cells were determined by flow cytometry on a PBMC aliquot from every donor.

The library relied on 5' RACE. Reads for this sample came from an Illumina HiSeq 2500. A second roughly 6 to 12 cycle PCR used a sample-barcoded 5' primer and a J-beta primer mix. A unique molecular identifier was introduced onto each TCR beta cDNA molecule by a template-switch 5' adaptor carrying 12 random nucleotides. At least 2.5 million CDR3-containing paired-end reads were obtained from each sample. The Mint cDNA synthesis kit, primed by a TRBC-specific oligonucleotide, was used to synthesize first-strand cDNA from all RNA. After uracil-DNA glycosylase treatment, a first 18-cycle PCR used universal primers M1SS and BC2_uni_R on all cDNA. In the authors' own workflow: Normalization of each sample was performed by random selection of 1 million high-quality reads, each carrying a distinct molecular identifier. Reads sharing molecular identifiers were discarded rather than binned into consensus sequences. CDR3 identification, clonotype clustering and error correction used MiTCR with a Q25 quality threshold and the strictest error-elimination algorithm. A nonparametric unseen species model with Euler transformation was used to estimate a lower bound on total TCR beta diversity. In TCRdb, the public reads were trimmed at Q25 with fastp and aligned with MiXCR, with productive beta chains retained. Each entry is one CDR3 protein sequence, shown with its most common DNA and genes. The V and J calls here are based on TCRdb, not the publication. In this sample the table shows about 930,000 distinct CDR3 sequences, 25% to 35% of which occur a single time. The biggest ten clones account for about 9.4% of the sample.

The same sample was also used in a study of T cells of mothers and their children. Drawing on the second study: Nine systemically healthy Caucasian individuals, comprising three mothers and their six children, were included as donors. cDNA synthesis consumed the entire amount of extracted RNA, loaded at approximately 1.4 ug RNA in each 15 ul reaction. In the second PCR, the M1S primer introduced both the sample barcodes and 2-4 random nucleotides. Over 8 million TCR beta CDR3 reads came from each mother, compared with some 3.1 million reads from each child. TCR recombination output is similarly shaped by thymic selection in related and unrelated pairs, with a minor effect exerted by inherited differences. Normalized repertoire overlap was always slightly but never significantly higher in related than unrelated mother-child pairs. Persistent microchimeric T cell clones were not detected, at a sensitivity of around 99 clones per million clonotypes. The study used deep NGS to compare TCR beta repertoires of mothers and children, seeking features distinguishing related mother-child pairs from unrelated individuals. The mean age was around 42 +/- 4 years for the mothers and approximately 11 +/- 4 years for the children. After adapter ligation with NEBNext reagents, the libraries were sequenced on Illumina HiSeq 2000 with 100+100 nt paired-end reads. To prevent cross-contamination, the mother and child libraries were prepared a month apart and were sequenced in separate runs. For each donor, between roughly 500,000 and 2,100,000 distinct TCR beta clonotypes were identified. Naive TCR beta clonotypes were estimated from low-frequency clonotypes matched to each donor's FACS-determined naive share, without sorting.

The chain couples TRBV27 to TRBJ2-5; the central 9 bases match TRBD1. The clonotype originates from a woman aged 40 to 50 in good health. The sequenced sample consisted of blood. The DNA sequence follows: TGTGCCAGCAGAAACAGGGGGCGCGGGGAGACCCAGTACTTC. It codes for CASRNRGRGETQYF.